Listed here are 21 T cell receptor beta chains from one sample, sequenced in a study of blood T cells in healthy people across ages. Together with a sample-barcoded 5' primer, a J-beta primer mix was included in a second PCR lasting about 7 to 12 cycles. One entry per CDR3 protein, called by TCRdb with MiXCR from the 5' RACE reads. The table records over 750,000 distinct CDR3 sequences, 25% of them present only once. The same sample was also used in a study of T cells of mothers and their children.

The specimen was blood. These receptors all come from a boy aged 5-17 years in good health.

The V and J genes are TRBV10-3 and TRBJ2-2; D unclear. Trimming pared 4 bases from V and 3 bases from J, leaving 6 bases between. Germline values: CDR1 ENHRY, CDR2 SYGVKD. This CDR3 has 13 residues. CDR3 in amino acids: CAISAADTGELFF. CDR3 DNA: TGTGCCATCAGTGCGGCGGACACCGGGGAGCTGTTTTTT.

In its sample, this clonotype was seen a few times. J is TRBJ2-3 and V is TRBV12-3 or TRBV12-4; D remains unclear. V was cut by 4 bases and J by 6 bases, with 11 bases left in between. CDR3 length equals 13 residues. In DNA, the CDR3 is TGTGCCAGCAGTTCACCACAGTCGGATACGCAGTATTTT. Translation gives CASSSPQSDTQYF.

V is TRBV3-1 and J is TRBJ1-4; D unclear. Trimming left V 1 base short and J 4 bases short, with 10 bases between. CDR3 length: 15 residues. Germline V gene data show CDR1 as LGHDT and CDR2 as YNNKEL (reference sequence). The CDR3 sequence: CASSQGLSNNEKLFF. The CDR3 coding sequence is TGTGCCAGCAGCCAAGGACTGAGTAATAATGAAAAACTGTTTTTT.

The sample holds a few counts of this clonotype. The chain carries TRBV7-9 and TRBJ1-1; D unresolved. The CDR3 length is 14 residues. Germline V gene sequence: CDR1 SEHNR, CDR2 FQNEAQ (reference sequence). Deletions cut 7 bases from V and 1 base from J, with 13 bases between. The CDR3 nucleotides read TGTGCCAGCACCCAAGGAACCACGAACACTGAAGCTTTCTTT. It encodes CASTQGTTNTEAFF.

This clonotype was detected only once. The CDR3 is CASGLGRHYTF. The CDR3 region has the DNA TGTGCCAGCGGTCTCGGTAGGCACTACACCTTC. The chain combines TRBV6-5 with TRBJ1-2; D remains ambiguous. The germline V and J ends were trimmed by 8 bases and 10 bases, with 14 bases remaining between them. In germline, CDR1 is MNHEY, CDR2 SVGAGI. There are 11 residues in the CDR3.

In DNA form, the CDR3 reads TGTGCCAGCAGCCAAGATTTGGGGGGATGGAACTATGGCTACACCTTC. As protein: CASSQDLGGWNYGYTF. The chain combines TRBV3-1 with TRBJ1-2; D may be TRBD1 (5 bases). Germline assignment: CDR1 LGHDT and CDR2 YNNKEL (reference sequence). The V gene lost 0 bases and the J gene lost 2 bases, with 13 bases spanning the gap. This CDR3 region has 16 residues.

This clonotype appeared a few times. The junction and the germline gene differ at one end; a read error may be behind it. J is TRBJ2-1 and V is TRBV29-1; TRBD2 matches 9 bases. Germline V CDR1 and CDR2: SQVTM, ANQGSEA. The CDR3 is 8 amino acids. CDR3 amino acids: CSVVSGGF. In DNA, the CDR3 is TGCAGCGTTGTTAGCGGGGGCTTC.

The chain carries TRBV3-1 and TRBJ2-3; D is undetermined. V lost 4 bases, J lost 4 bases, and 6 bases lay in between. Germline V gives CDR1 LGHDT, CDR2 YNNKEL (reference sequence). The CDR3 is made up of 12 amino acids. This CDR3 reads CASSRVPDTQYF. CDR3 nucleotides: TGTGCCAGCAGCCGGGTCCCAGATACGCAGTATTTT.

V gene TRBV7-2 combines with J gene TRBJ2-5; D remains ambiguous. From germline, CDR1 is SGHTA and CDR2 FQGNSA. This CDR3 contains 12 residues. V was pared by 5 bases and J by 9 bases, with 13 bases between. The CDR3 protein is CASSPRNTPQYF. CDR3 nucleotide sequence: TGTGCCAGCAGCCCGAGGAACACTCCCCAGTACTTC. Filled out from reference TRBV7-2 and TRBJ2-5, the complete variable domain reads GAGVSQSPSNKVTEKGKDVELRCDPISGHTALYWYRQSLGQGLEFLIYFQGNSAPDKSGLPSDRFSAERTGGSVSTLTIQRTQQEDSAVYLCASSPRNTPQYFGPGTRLLVL.

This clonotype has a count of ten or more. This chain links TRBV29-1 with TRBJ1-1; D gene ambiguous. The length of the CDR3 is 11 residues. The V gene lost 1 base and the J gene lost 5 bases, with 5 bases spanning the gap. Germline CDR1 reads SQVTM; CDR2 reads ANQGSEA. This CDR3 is CSVEVGTEAFF. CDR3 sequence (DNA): TGCAGCGTTGAAGTTGGGACTGAAGCTTTCTTT. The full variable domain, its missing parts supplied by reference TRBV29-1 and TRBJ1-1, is SAVISQKPSRDICQRGTSLTIQCQVDSQVTMMFWYRQQPGQSLTLIATANQGSEATYESGFVIDKFPISRPNLTFSTLTVSNMSPEDSSIYLCSVEVGTEAFFGQGTRLTVV.

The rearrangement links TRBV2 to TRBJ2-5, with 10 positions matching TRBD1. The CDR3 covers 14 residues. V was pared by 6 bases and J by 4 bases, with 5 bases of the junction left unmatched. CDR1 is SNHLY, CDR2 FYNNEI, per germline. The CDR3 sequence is CASRVRDRGETQYF. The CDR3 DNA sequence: TGTGCCAGCAGGGTCCGGGACAGGGGAGAGACCCAGTACTTC.

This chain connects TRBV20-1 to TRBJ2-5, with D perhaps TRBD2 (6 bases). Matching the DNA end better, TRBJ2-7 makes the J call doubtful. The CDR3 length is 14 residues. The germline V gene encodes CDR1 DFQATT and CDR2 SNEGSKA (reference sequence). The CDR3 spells CSAKEGEGPYEQYF. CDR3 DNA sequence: TGCAGTGCTAAGGAGGGAGAGGGGCCCTACGAGCAGTACTTC.

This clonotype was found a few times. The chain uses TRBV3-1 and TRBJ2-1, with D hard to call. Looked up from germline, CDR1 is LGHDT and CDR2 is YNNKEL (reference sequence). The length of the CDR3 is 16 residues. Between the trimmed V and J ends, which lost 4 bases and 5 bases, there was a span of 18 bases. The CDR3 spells CASSPLLGPGDNEQFF. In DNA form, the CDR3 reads TGTGCCAGCAGCCCGCTTCTTGGGCCAGGTGACAATGAGCAGTTCTTC.

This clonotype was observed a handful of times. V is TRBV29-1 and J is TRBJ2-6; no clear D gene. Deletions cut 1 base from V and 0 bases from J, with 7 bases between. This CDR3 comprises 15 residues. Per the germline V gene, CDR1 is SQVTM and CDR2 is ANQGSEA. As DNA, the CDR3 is TGCAGCGTTGAAGTTTGGCTCTCTGGGGCCAACGTCCTGACTTTC. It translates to CSVEVWLSGANVLTF.

The CDR3 sequence is CATSRDEGPEAFF. In nucleotides, the CDR3 is TGTGCCACCAGCAGAGATGAGGGCCCTGAAGCTTTCTTT. The V call is TRBV15, the J call TRBJ1-1, with D unresolved. Trimming shortened V by 0 bases and J by 6 bases, and 8 bases separated the two germline ends. Germline-derived CDR1 and CDR2 are LNHNV and YYDKDF (reference sequence). The CDR3 has 13 residues.

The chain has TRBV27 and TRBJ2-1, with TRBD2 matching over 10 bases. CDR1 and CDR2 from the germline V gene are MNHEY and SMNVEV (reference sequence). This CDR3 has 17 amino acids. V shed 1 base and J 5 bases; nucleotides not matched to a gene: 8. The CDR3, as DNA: TGTGCCAGCAGTTTATTCCCTAGCGGGGGTACTGACAATGAGCAGTTCTTC. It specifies CASSLFPSGGTDNEQFF.

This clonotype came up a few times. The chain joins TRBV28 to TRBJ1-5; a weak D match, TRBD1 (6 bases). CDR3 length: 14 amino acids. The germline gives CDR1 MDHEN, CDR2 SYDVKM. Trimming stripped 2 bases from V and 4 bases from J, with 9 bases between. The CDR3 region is CASSLGQQNQPQHF. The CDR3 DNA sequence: TGTGCCAGCAGTTTAGGACAGCAAAATCAGCCCCAGCATTTT.

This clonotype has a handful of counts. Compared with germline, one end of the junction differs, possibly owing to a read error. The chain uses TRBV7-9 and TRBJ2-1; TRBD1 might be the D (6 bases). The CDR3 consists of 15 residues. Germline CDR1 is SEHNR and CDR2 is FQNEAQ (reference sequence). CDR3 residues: CASCSHREFYNERFF. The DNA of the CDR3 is TGTGCCAGCTGCTCTCACAGGGAATTCTACAATGAGCGGTTCTTC.

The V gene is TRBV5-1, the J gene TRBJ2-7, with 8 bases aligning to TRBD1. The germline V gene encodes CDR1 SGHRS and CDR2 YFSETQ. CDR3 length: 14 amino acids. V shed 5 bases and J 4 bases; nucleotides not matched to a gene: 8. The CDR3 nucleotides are TGCGCCAGCAGAATAGAGGACAGGGTGTACGAGCAGTACTTC. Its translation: CASRIEDRVYEQYF.

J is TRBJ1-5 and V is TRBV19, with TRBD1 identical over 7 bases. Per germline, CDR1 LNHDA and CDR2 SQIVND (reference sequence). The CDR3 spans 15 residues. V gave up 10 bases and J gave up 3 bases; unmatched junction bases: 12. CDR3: CATRDSLVPNQPQHF. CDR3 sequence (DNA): TGTGCCACCCGGGACAGCCTTGTCCCCAATCAGCCCCAGCATTTT. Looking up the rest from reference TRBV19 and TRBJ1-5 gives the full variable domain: DGGITQSPKYLFRKEGQNVTLSCEQNLNHDAMYWYRQDPGQGLRLIYYSQIVNDFQKGDIAEGYSVSREKKESFPLTVTSAQKNPTAFYLCATRDSLVPNQPQHFGDGTRLSIL.

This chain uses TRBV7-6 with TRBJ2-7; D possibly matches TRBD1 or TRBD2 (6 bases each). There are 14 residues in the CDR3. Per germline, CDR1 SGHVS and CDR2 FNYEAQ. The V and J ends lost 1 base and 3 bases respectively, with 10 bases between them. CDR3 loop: CASSLGQDYYEQYF. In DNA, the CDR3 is TGTGCCAGCAGCTTAGGACAGGACTACTACGAGCAGTACTTC.